A selection of T cell receptor beta chains follows, all from one sample in a study of T cell responses to AZD1222 COVID-19 vaccine. The assay was immunoSEQ multiplex PCR, and TCRdb's table has in-frame clones only and misses some. The repertoire includes 25,000 to 30,000 clones, around four fifths of them detected once, and about 5.3% sits in the top ten. The source material was peripheral blood, sampled on day 0 of AZD1222 vaccination. These receptors originate from an adult in good health. Each CDR3 is given with its conserved first and last residue. Fields, in order: clone size, V gene, J gene, D gene, CDR3 DNA, CDR3 protein. D genes are given only for firm matches. The size of a clone is reported for some rows only, either as once, few or many, or as a class for expanded clones.

>NA|TRBV7-9|TRBJ1-1|NA
TGTGCCAGCAGCCCGGCCCGGGGGAACACTGAAGCTTTCTTT
CASSPARGNTEAFF
>NA|TRBV5-1|TRBJ2-2|TRBD2
TGCGCCAGCGGCCCTAGCGGGAGAGTTAGGGGCGGGGAGCTGTTTTTT
CASGPSGRVRGGELFF
>once|TRBV5-5|TRBJ1-2|NA
TGTGCCAGCAGCTCATCTGGTAGGGGAACAGGAGGCTACACCTTC
CASSSSGRGTGGYTF
>NA|TRBV25-1|TRBJ1-4|TRBD1
TGTGCCAGCAGTGCGGGTGGGACAGGTGGTGAAAAACTGTTTTTT
CASSAGGTGGEKLFF
>NA|TRBV5-1|TRBJ2-5|NA
TGCGCCAGCAGCTTGGCGGGCCCGGACCAAGAGACCCAGTACTTC
CASSLAGPDQETQYF
>NA|TRBV28|TRBJ1-3|NA
TGTGCCAGCGAACTTGGAAACAGGAACTCTGGAAACACCATATATTTT
CASELGNRNSGNTIYF
>NA|TRBV30|TRBJ2-3|NA
TGTGCCTGGGGTCGGGATACAGATACGCAGTATTTT
CAWGRDTDTQYF
>few|TRBV19|TRBJ1-5|NA
TGTGCCAGTAGTATAGAAAAGGGGATCGGCAATCAGCCCCAGCATTTT
CASSIEKGIGNQPQHF
>NA|TRBV7-8|TRBJ2-3|TRBD2
TGTGCCAGCAGCCGAGCTAGCGGGAGGACAGATACGCAGTATTTT
CASSRASGRTDTQYF
>NA|TRBV7-6|TRBJ2-3|NA
TGTGCCAGCAGCTCCAGACTAGAGGATACGCAGTATTTT
CASSSRLEDTQYF
>NA|TRBV5-4|TRBJ2-5|TRBD2
TGTGCCAGCAGCCCCCGGGGGGGGAATCAAGAGACCCAGTACTTC
CASSPRGGNQETQYF
>NA|TRBV7-2|TRBJ1-2|TRBD1
TGTGCCAGCAGCACAAGTGGACAGGGGTTCGGGTATGGCTACACCTTC
CASSTSGQGFGYGYTF
>NA|TRBV6-2/TRBV6-3|TRBJ2-3|TRBD2
TGTGCCAGCAGTCCCGCCCTAGCGGGAGCCGGAGATACGCAGTATTTT
CASSPALAGAGDTQYF
>NA|TRBV6-5|TRBJ2-5|NA
TGTGCCAGCTCCCTCCACGGGGAGACCCAGTACTTC
CASSLHGETQYF
>NA|TRBV27|TRBJ2-3|NA
TGTGCCAGCAAGGACATCAACACAGATACGCAGTATTTT
CASKDINTDTQYF
>NA|TRBV27|TRBJ2-5|TRBD2
TGTGCCAGCACTAATATAGGGACTAGCGGGTACCAACAAGAGACCCAGTACTTC
CASTNIGTSGYQQETQYF
>NA|TRBV27|TRBJ2-3|NA
TGTGCCAGCAGTTTTACCGGCAGGGGTCGGACAGATACGCAGTATTTT
CASSFTGRGRTDTQYF
>NA|TRBV11-3|TRBJ1-4|TRBD1
TGTGCCAGCAGCCCCGGGACAGTTCCTAATGAAAAACTGTTTTTT
CASSPGTVPNEKLFF
>few|TRBV4-1|TRBJ1-3|NA
TGCGCCAGCAGCGTAAGCACCGAGAGCTCTGGAAACACCATATATTTT
CASSVSTESSGNTIYF
>NA|TRBV3-1/TRBV3-2|TRBJ1-1|NA
TGTGCCAGCAGCCAAGATGGGAGGCGCGCTTTCTTT
CASSQDGRRAFF
>NA|TRBV4-2|TRBJ2-1|TRBD2
TGTGCCAGCAGCCAAGTAGCGGGAGGGATGAATGAGCAGTTCTTC
CASSQVAGGMNEQFF
>once|TRBV7-2|TRBJ1-1|NA
TGTGCCAGCAGCCCCCCGGGAGGCGGTAGAGGGGACACTGAAGCTTTCTTT
CASSPPGGGRGDTEAFF
>NA|TRBV10-3|TRBJ1-2|NA
TGTGCCATCAGTGAGTCGGGGGGCAGGGGCTACACCTTC
CAISESGGRGYTF
>NA|TRBV19|TRBJ2-1|TRBD2
TGTGCCAGTAGTAACCCGGGACTAACCCACAATGAGCAGTTCTTC
CASSNPGLTHNEQFF
>NA|TRBV18|TRBJ2-3|TRBD2
TGTGCCAGCTCGCTCGGGACTAGTGGGACAGATACGCAGTATTTT
CASSLGTSGTDTQYF
>NA|TRBV2|TRBJ2-2|NA
TGTGCCAGCAGTGTTAACGCCGAGCTTAGACAGAACACCGGGGAGCTGTTTTTT
CASSVNAELRQNTGELFF
>NA|TRBV14|TRBJ1-2|NA
TGTGCCAGCAGCCAGGGGCCAATACAGAACTATGGCTACACCTTC
CASSQGPIQNYGYTF
>once|TRBV11-2|TRBJ1-5|NA
TGTGCCAGCAGCTTAGCGTTTGGGGGCAATCAGCCCCAGCATTTT
CASSLAFGGNQPQHF
>NA|TRBV9|TRBJ2-1|NA
TGTGCCAGCAGCGTATCCACGGGGGCCCACTACAATGAGCAGTTCTTC
CASSVSTGAHYNEQFF
>NA|TRBV28|TRBJ1-6|NA
TGTGCCAGCAGACTCCTTGGTTCACCCCTCCACTTT
CASRLLGSPLHF
>once|TRBV18|TRBJ2-7|NA
TGTGCCAGCTCACCAGGGAACTCCTACGAGCAGTACTTC
CASSPGNSYEQYF
>few|TRBV6-5|TRBJ2-3|TRBD1
TGTGCCAGCAGTTACTCCGGACAGGTCACAGATACGCAGTATTTT
CASSYSGQVTDTQYF
>NA|TRBV7-9|TRBJ1-2|NA
TGTGCCACCCAGTTTGAGGAAGCTAACTATGGCTACACCTTC
CATQFEEANYGYTF
>NA|TRBV6-5|TRBJ2-7|TRBD2
TGTGCCAGCAGTTACTCGATAGCCGGGGGGGCCTACGAGCAGTACTTC
CASSYSIAGGAYEQYF
>NA|TRBV30|TRBJ2-1|TRBD2
TGTGCCTGGAGCCCCTCAGACGCTAGCGGGGGGCGGCAGGAGCAGTTCTTC
CAWSPSDASGGRQEQFF
>few|TRBV19|TRBJ1-3|NA
TGTGCCACCATCGGGGGGAACACCATATATTTT
CATIGGNTIYF
>NA|TRBV6-5|TRBJ1-2|TRBD1
TGTGCCAGCAGTTCTAGGACAGGCGGCTACACCTTC
CASSSRTGGYTF
>NA|TRBV19|TRBJ2-7|NA
TGTGCCAGTAGCTTGGAGGCAGGGGAATACGAGCAGTACTTC
CASSLEAGEYEQYF
>NA|TRBV3-1/TRBV3-2|TRBJ2-2|NA
TGTGCCAGCAGCCTTCACGGGAACACCGGGGAGCTGTTTTTT
CASSLHGNTGELFF
>NA|TRBV5-1|TRBJ2-1|TRBD2
TGCGCCAGCAGCTTGGTCCTAGGACTAGCGGGATCCGGCTCCTACAATGAGCAGTTCTTC
CASSLVLGLAGSGSYNEQFF
>NA|TRBV7-2|TRBJ2-1|NA
TGTGCCAGCAGCTTAGCTAGAGACAATGAGCAGTTCTTC
CASSLARDNEQFF
>NA|TRBV29-1|TRBJ2-2|TRBD1
TGCAGCGTTCTTCGGCGGGACAGGGGCTCCACCGGGGAGCTGTTTTTT
CSVLRRDRGSTGELFF
>NA|TRBV10-3|TRBJ2-3|NA
TGTGCCATCAGTGAAGGACGGACACACACAGATACGCAGTATTTT
CAISEGRTHTDTQYF
>NA|TRBV10-3|TRBJ2-7|NA
TGTGCCATCAGTGCCCTACGACTAGATTCTCTCGAGCAGTACTTC
CAISALRLDSLEQYF
>few|TRBV6-5|TRBJ2-1|TRBD2
TGTGCCAGCAGTTACTCGGGCGGGAGGGCCTTTAATGAGCAGTTCTTC
CASSYSGGRAFNEQFF
>once|TRBV7-9|TRBJ2-2|NA
TGTGCCAGCAGCTACCTCAGGGCCGGCACCGGGGAGCTGTTTTTT
CASSYLRAGTGELFF
>NA|TRBV7-2|TRBJ2-2|TRBD2
TGTGCCAGCAGCTCAAACCCGGGGGGTCTCACCGGGGAGCTGTTTTTT
CASSSNPGGLTGELFF
>NA|TRBV4-3|TRBJ2-1|TRBD2
TGCGCCAGCAGCCAAGAATCCCAGCGGGAGATCAATGAGCAGTTCTTC
CASSQESQREINEQFF
>NA|TRBV19|TRBJ2-7|NA
TGTGCCAGTAGTAGCAGGGGCACCTACGAGCAGTACTTC
CASSSRGTYEQYF
>NA|TRBV6-6|TRBJ2-2|NA
TGTGCCAGCAGTTACTCTGCAGGGGCGGACGGGGAGCTGTTTTTT
CASSYSAGADGELFF
>NA|TRBV2|TRBJ1-5|TRBD1
TGTGCCAGCAGACCGGGACAGGGGGTCTATAGCAATCAGCCCCAGCATTTT
CASRPGQGVYSNQPQHF
>NA|TRBV6-1|TRBJ1-2|NA
TGTGCCAGCAGTGAAGGTTCTTCAGGGACGGCCTATGGCTACACCTTC
CASSEGSSGTAYGYTF
>NA|TRBV5-5|TRBJ2-1|NA
TGTGCCAGCAGGCTTTTGAATGAGCAGTTCTTC
CASRLLNEQFF
>NA|TRBV3-1/TRBV3-2|TRBJ2-1|TRBD1
TGTGCCAGCAGCCAACGCGACAGGGGGGATTACAATGAGCAGTTCTTC
CASSQRDRGDYNEQFF
>NA|TRBV19|TRBJ1-1|TRBD1
TGTGCCAGTAGTATCGGACAGGGGTTACCTGAAGCTTTCTTT
CASSIGQGLPEAFF
>NA|TRBV2|TRBJ2-2|TRBD1
TGTGCCAGCAGATTAGGACAGGGGAACACCGGGGAGCTGTTTTTT
CASRLGQGNTGELFF
>NA|TRBV5-6|TRBJ2-2|NA
TGTGCCAGCAGACTCCGGGGTTCCACCGGGGAGCTGTTTTTT
CASRLRGSTGELFF